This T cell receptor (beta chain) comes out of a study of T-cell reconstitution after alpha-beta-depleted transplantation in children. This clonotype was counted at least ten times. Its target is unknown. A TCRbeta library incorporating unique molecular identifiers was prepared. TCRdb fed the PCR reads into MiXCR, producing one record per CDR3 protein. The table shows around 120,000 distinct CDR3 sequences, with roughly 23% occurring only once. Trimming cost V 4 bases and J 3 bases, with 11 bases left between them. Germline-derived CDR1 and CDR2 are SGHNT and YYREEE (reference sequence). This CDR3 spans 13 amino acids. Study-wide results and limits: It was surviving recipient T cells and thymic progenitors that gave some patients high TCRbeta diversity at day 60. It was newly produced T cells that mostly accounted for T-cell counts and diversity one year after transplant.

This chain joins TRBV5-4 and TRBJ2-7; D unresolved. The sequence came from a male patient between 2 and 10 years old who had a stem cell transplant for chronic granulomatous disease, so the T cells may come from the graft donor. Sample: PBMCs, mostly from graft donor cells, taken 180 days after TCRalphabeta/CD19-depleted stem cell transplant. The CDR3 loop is CASSRLTNYEQYF. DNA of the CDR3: TGTGCCAGCAGCAGGCTCACCAACTACGAGCAGTACTTC.